This T cell receptor (beta chain) was sequenced for a study of cytomegalovirus exposure and HLA in healthy donors. Study-wide points: Within a later analysis, the majority of CMV-associated TCR beta chains appeared HLA-restricted. It emerged from a later analysis that several of the most significant clusters appeared to be linked to common viral pathogens. High sensitivity and specificity were reportedly achieved when the classifier diagnosed cytomegalovirus status.

The PCR used 60 Vbeta and 13 Jbeta primers. This table comes from immunoSEQ multiplex PCR, and its TCRdb copy is limited to in-frame clones, with some not included. The sample yields around 120,000 clones, about 80% seen once. Comment on this clone: Its matching antigen is unknown.

The V gene lost 5 bases and the J gene lost 4 bases, with 15 bases spanning the gap. Germline-derived CDR1 and CDR2 are LNHDA and SQIVND (reference sequence). The CDR3 spans 14 residues. V usage is TRBV19 and J usage is TRBJ2-7; tentatively, D is TRBD1 (7 bases). Input material: PBMCs. This receptor was obtained from a male donor in good health and CMV-seronegative. DNA of the CDR3: TGTGCCAGTAGTCCGTACAGGGGAGGTTACGAGCAGTACTTC. It translates to CASSPYRGGYEQYF.